Described below is a single T cell receptor (beta chain) sequence and its context. As processed by the authors: Reference gene primer amplification gave estimated nucleated cell counts. Generated by immunoSEQ multiplex PCR, the TCRdb table keeps only in-frame clones and is missing some. Clone size and the V and J calls come from that table; the DNA yielded D and trimming. The sample lists about 120,000 clones; 83% were seen once. Trimming left V 3 bases short and J 4 bases short, with 12 bases between. The CDR3 length is 14 residues. The germline CDR1 and CDR2 sequences are LNHDA and SQIVND (reference sequence). This specimen belongs to a study of blood T cell repertoires in COVID-19. In the study overall: Both acute and convalescent COVID-19 samples were obtained from the United States, Italy and Spain. Sources were T cells, B-cell-depleted T cells, or PBMCs; the material itself was cDNA or gDNA.

Sequenced material: peripheral blood. The TCR sequence derives from a man at least 80 years old with active or convalescent COVID-19. V and J are TRBV19 and TRBJ1-2, with no clear D. CDR3 region: CASSMVGVVYGYTF. In DNA, the CDR3 is TGTGCCAGTAGTATGGTCGGGGTAGTCTATGGCTACACCTTC.